This TCR beta chain was recovered during a study of blood T cell repertoires in COVID-19. Background on the study: From T cells, B-cell-depleted T cells, or PBMCs came the material, which was cDNA or gDNA.

The table came from immunoSEQ multiplex PCR; TCRdb's copy has only in-frame clones and leaves some out. The data contain a few hundred thousand clones, 85% of them singletons. The receptor was isolated from a woman between 18 and 29 years old with acute or convalescent COVID-19. The sequenced material came from peripheral blood.

The CDR3 bases are TGCGCCAGCAGTGAACAGCCCCAAGAGACCCAGTACTTC. This sequence encodes CASSEQPQETQYF. The chain carries TRBV10-1 and TRBJ2-5; D ambiguous. Per the germline V gene, CDR1 is WNHNN and CDR2 is SYGVQD (reference sequence). The CDR3 spans 13 residues. Trimming shortened V by 3 bases and J by 1 base, and 6 bases separated the two germline ends.